This is a list of T cell receptor beta chains from one sample in a study of T cell responses to AZD1222 COVID-19 vaccine. The assay was immunoSEQ multiplex PCR, and TCRdb's table has in-frame clones only and misses some. The sample carries roughly 110,000 clones, roughly 88% recorded once. Sample: peripheral blood, taken on day 0 of AZD1222 vaccination. The receptors here all came from an adult in good health. CDR3s include the opening cysteine and the closing phenylalanine or tryptophan. Fields, in order: D gene, clone size, J gene, V gene, CDR3 protein, CDR3 DNA. D genes are given only for firm matches. Not all rows give a size; the values are once, few, many and, for expanded clones, a class.

>.|.|TRBJ2-3|TRBV27
CASSSNTRGDTQYF
TGTGCCAGCAGTTCAAACACCAGGGGAGATACGCAGTATTTT
>.|once|TRBJ1-4|TRBV7-9
CASSPPGRGTNEKLFF
TGTGCCAGCAGCCCCCCGGGACGGGGAACTAATGAAAAACTGTTTTTT
>.|.|TRBJ1-2|TRBV19
CASLNGRGYGYTF
TGTGCCAGCCTTAATGGACGGGGTTATGGCTACACCTTC
>TRBD2|.|TRBJ2-2|TRBV5-6
CASSPTSGLAGGEELFF
TGTGCCAGCAGCCCAACCTCGGGACTAGCGGGAGGGGAGGAGCTGTTTTTT
>TRBD1|.|TRBJ2-6|TRBV7-2
CAGQGSGANVLTF
TGTGCCGGACAGGGCTCTGGGGCCAACGTCCTGACTTTC
>TRBD1|.|TRBJ1-2|TRBV27
CASSPRTGGSGYTF
TGTGCCAGCAGTCCCCGGACAGGGGGTTCTGGCTACACCTTC
>TRBD1|.|TRBJ2-7|TRBV9
CASSPVGTDPYEQYF
TGTGCCAGCAGCCCTGTGGGGACAGATCCCTACGAGCAGTACTTC
>.|.|TRBJ2-1|TRBV4-1
CASSQKQGLNNEQFF
TGCGCCAGCAGCCAGAAGCAGGGCCTAAACAATGAGCAGTTCTTC
>TRBD2|.|TRBJ2-1|TRBV10-1
CASSDVSGRGNEQFF
TGCGCCAGCAGTGATGTTAGCGGGAGGGGCAATGAGCAGTTCTTC
>.|few|TRBJ2-5|TRBV12-3/TRBV12-4
CASKAGEETQYF
TGTGCCAGCAAGGCAGGGGAGGAGACCCAGTACTTC
>.|.|TRBJ1-1|TRBV28
CASVGRLGTEAFF
TGTGCCAGCGTGGGGCGCCTGGGCACTGAAGCTTTCTTT
>.|.|TRBJ1-1|TRBV18
CASSELKGQIEAFF
TGTGCCAGCTCAGAATTAAAAGGACAGATTGAAGCTTTCTTT
>.|.|TRBJ2-1|TRBV14
CASSHRMRSSSYNEQFF
TGTGCCAGCAGCCATCGAATGCGGTCGAGCTCCTACAATGAGCAGTTCTTC
>.|.|TRBJ1-6|TRBV18
CASSPFQGNDNSPLHF
TGTGCCAGCTCACCATTCCAGGGGAACGATAATTCACCCCTCCACTTT
>.|.|TRBJ2-7|TRBV12-3/TRBV12-4
CASSPGPTGQYF
TGTGCCAGCAGCCCGGGACCGACGGGGCAGTACTTC
>TRBD2|.|TRBJ2-1|TRBV10-2
CAITKGTSGGNEQFF
TGCGCCATCACAAAAGGGACTAGCGGGGGTAATGAGCAGTTCTTC
>.|.|TRBJ2-7|TRBV10-3
CAISEGPSGSAYEQYF
TGTGCCATCAGTGAGGGACCTTCGGGGAGCGCCTACGAGCAGTACTTC
>TRBD2|once|TRBJ2-3|TRBV6-2/TRBV6-3
CASSYELAGVPDTQYF
TGTGCCAGCAGTTACGAGCTAGCGGGAGTACCAGATACGCAGTATTTT